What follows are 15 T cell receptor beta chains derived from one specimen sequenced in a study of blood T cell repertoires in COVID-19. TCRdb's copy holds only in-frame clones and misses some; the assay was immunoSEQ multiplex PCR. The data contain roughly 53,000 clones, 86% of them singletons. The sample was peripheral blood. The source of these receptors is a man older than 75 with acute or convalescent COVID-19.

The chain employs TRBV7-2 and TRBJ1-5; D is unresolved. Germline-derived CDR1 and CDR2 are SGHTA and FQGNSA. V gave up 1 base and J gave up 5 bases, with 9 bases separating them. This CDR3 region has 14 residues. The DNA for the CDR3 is TGTGCCAGCAGCTTAGGGAGCGGTTATCAGCCCCAGCATTTT. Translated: CASSLGSGYQPQHF. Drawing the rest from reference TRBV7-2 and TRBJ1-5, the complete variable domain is GAGVSQSPSNKVTEKGKDVELRCDPISGHTALYWYRQSLGQGLEFLIYFQGNSAPDKSGLPSDRFSAERTGGSVSTLTIQRTQQEDSAVYLCASSLGSGYQPQHFGDGTRLSIL.

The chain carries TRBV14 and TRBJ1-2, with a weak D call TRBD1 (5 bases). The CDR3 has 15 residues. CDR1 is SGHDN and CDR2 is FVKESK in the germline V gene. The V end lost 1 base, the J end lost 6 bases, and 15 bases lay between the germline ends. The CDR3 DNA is TGTGCCAGCAGCCAAGGACAAATTGGGGCGGATGGCTACACCTTC. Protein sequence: CASSQGQIGADGYTF.

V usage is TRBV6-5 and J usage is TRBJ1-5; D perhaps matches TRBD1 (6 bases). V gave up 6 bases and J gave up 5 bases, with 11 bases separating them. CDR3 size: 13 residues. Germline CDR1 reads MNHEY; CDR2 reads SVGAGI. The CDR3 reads CASSWDNYQPQHF. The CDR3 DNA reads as TGTGCCAGCAGCTGGGACAACTATCAGCCCCAGCATTTT.

The CDR3 bases are TGCGCCAGCAGCCCCCGGGGGGCATTCAATCAGCCCCAGCATTTT. This codes for CASSPRGAFNQPQHF. This rearrangement joins TRBV5-1 to TRBJ1-5; weak D call: TRBD1 (6 bases). Trimming removed 4 bases from V and 3 bases from J, with 14 bases in between. The CDR3 sequence is 15 residues long. In germline, CDR1 is SGHRS, CDR2 YFSETQ. The entire variable domain, with the rest obtained from reference TRBV5-1 and TRBJ1-5, is as follows: KAGVTQTPRYLIKTRGQQVTLSCSPISGHRSVSWYQQTPGQGLQFLFEYFSETQRNKGNFPGRFSGRQFSNSRSEMNVSTLELGDSALYLCASSPRGAFNQPQHFGDGTRLSIL.

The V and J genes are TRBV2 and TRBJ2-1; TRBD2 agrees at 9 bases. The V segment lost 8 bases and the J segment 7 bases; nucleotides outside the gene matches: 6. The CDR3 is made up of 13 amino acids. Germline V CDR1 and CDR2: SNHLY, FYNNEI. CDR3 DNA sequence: TGTGCCAGCGGCGGGACTAGCCGGAATGAGCAGTTCTTC. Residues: CASGGTSRNEQFF.

The CDR3 sequence is CATSGAQGLGEQFF. The CDR3 nucleotides are TGTGCCACCAGTGGCGCACAGGGATTAGGGGAGCAGTTCTTC. V is TRBV24-1 and J is TRBJ2-1, with D perhaps matching TRBD1 (6 bases). Per germline, CDR1 KGHDR and CDR2 SFDVKD. The CDR3 extends over 14 amino acids. Trimming removed 5 bases from V and 10 bases from J, with 17 bases in between.

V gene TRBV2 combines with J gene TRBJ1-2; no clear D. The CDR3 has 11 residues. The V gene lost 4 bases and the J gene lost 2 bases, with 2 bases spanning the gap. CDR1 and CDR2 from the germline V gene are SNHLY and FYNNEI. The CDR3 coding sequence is TGTGCCAGCAGTGCGAACTATGGCTACACCTTC. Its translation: CASSANYGYTF.

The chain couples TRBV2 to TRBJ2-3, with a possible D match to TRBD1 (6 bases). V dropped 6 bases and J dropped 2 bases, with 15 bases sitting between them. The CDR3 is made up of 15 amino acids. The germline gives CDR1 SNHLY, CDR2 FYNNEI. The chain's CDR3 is CASSRDKFLTDTQYF. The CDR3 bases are TGTGCCAGCAGCAGGGACAAATTTCTCACAGATACGCAGTATTTT.

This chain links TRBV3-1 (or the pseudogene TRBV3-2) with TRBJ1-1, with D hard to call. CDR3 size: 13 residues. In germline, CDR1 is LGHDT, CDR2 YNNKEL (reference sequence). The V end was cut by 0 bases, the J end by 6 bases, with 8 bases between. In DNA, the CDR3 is TGTGCCAGCAGCCAAGATACCATAGCTGAAGCTTTCTTT. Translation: CASSQDTIAEAFF.

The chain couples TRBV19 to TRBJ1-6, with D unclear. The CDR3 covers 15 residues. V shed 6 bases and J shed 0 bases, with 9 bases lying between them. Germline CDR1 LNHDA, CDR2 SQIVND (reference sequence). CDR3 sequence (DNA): TGTGCCAGTAGAGGCCGGAGCTCCTATAATTCACCCCTCCACTTT. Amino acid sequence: CASRGRSSYNSPLHF.

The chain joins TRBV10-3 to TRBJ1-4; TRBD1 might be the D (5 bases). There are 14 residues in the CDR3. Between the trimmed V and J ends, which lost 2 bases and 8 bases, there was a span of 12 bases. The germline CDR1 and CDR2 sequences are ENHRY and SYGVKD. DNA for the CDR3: TGTGCCATCAGTGAGAACGGGGCGGGGGAAAAACTGTTTTTT. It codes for CAISENGAGEKLFF.

The CDR3 DNA reads TGTGCCAGCAGTTTTTTTCGGAGTGATAATGAAAAACTGTTTTTT. Protein sequence: CASSFFRSDNEKLFF. This sequence joins TRBV27 and TRBJ1-4, with unresolved D. Germline V gene sequence: CDR1 MNHEY, CDR2 SMNVEV (reference sequence). V lost 3 bases and J 4 bases, leaving 12 bases between the germline ends. CDR3 length: 15 residues. Complete variable domain (other parts from reference TRBV27 and TRBJ1-4): EAQVTQNPRYLITVTGKKLTVTCSQNMNHEYMSWYRQDPGLGLRQIYYSMNVEVTDKGDVPEGYKVSRKEKRNFPLILESPSPNQTSLYFCASSFFRSDNEKLFFGSGTQLSVL.

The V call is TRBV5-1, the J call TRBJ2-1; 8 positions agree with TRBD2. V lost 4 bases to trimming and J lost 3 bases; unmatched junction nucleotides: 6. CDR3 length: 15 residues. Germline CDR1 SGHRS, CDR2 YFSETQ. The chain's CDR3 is CASSPGGAIYNEQFF. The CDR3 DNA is TGCGCCAGCAGCCCCGGGGGGGCTATCTACAATGAGCAGTTCTTC.

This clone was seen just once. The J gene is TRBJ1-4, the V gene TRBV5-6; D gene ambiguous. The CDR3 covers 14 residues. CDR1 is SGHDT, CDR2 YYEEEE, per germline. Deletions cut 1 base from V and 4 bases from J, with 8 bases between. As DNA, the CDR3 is TGTGCCAGCAGCTTGTGGCAGCGTAATGAAAAACTGTTTTTT. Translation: CASSLWQRNEKLFF.

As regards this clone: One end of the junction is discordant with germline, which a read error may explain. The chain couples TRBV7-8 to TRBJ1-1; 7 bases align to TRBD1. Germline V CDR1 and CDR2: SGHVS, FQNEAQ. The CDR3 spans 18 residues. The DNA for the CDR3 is TGTGCCAGGAGCTTAGCGTCGACAGGGAAAGACATGAACACTGAAGCTTTCTTT. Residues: CARSLASTGKDMNTEAFF.